The 23 T cell receptor beta chains in this list originate from one sample, sequenced in a study of T cell changes during pregnancy in multiple sclerosis (dated by TCRdb to about 2019). The receptor library was made with the immunoSEQ multiplex PCR assay. In TCRdb, the immuneACCESS table is reduced to in-frame sequences with V and J assigned. These tables do not hold every clone; where another copy was compared, an unresolved V gene accounts for under half, and the others remain unexplained. Across this sample there are about 85,000 clones, with 90% to 95% seen only once. Jointly, the top ten make up more than 2% of the sample. The source material was peripheral blood, sampled in the first trimester of pregnancy. The receptors stem from a female donor with multiple sclerosis, enrolled in a pregnancy study.

The V and J genes are TRBV10-3 and TRBJ2-7; no firm D call. With 6 bases removed from V and 1 base from J, the gap between germline ends came to 10 bases. Looked up from germline, CDR1 is ENHRY and CDR2 is SYGVKD. The CDR3 contains 13 residues. The CDR3 loop is CAISTATSYEQYF. CDR3 bases: TGTGCCATCAGCACCGCAACTTCCTACGAGCAGTACTTC.

CDR3 amino acids: CSAQGHAYEQYF. As DNA, the CDR3 is TGCAGCGCCCAAGGACATGCCTACGAGCAGTACTTC. The chain carries TRBV29-1 and TRBJ2-7; TRBD1 might be the D (5 bases). CDR1 is SQVTM and CDR2 is ANQGSEA in the germline V gene. Trimming left V 7 bases short and J 2 bases short, with 12 bases between. This CDR3 has 12 amino acids.

This rearrangement joins TRBV9 to TRBJ2-4; 9 bases are a match to TRBD1. This CDR3 has 16 amino acids. CDR1 and CDR2 from the germline V gene are SGDLS and YYNGEE. The J segment lost 6 bases and the V segment lost 0 bases, leaving 7 bases of the junction unmatched. CDR3 in amino acids: CASSVGGTGILNIQYF. The CDR3 DNA reads as TGTGCCAGCAGCGTAGGAGGGACAGGGATCTTAAACATTCAGTACTTC.

As for this clone: The junction does not match germline at one end; this may be a read error. This chain connects TRBV28 to TRBJ2-7; possible D gene TRBD1, 6 bases. Germline V gives CDR1 MDHEN, CDR2 SYDVKM. CDR3 size: 13 residues. DNA for the CDR3: TGTGCCAGCAGGGACAGCGGCTCCCACGAGCAGTACTTC. It specifies CASRDSGSHEQYF.

V is TRBV6-1 and J is TRBJ2-2, with a possible D match to TRBD2 (5 bases). From germline, CDR1 is MNHNS and CDR2 SASEGT. This CDR3 spans 15 amino acids. Trimming removed 7 bases at V and 0 bases at J, with 12 bases between. CDR3 sequence reads: CASKSVGANTGELFF. In DNA form, the CDR3 reads TGTGCCAGCAAATCCGTGGGAGCGAACACCGGGGAGCTGTTTTTT.

The J gene is TRBJ2-7, the V gene TRBV9; 7 bases are shared with TRBD1. V was clipped by 1 base and J by 5 bases; unmatched bases: 6. The germline CDR1 and CDR2 sequences are SGDLS and YYNGEE. CDR3 length: 14 amino acids. CDR3 sequence (DNA): TGTGCCAGCAGCGTAACCAATACAGGGGACGAGCAGTACTTC. Residues: CASSVTNTGDEQYF.

This clone was observed a single time. The chain recombines TRBV28 with TRBJ2-7, with D hard to call. The germline gives CDR1 MDHEN, CDR2 SYDVKM. This CDR3 has 11 amino acids. V lost 8 bases to trimming and J lost 4 bases, with 9 bases between them. The CDR3 sequence: CASGPLYEQYF. The CDR3 nucleotides are TGTGCCAGCGGCCCCTTGTACGAGCAGTACTTC.

The CDR3, as DNA: TGTGCCAGCTCACCACCAGCTATCACTGAAGCTTTCTTT. Its translation is CASSPPAITEAFF. The rearrangement links TRBV18 to TRBJ1-1; D call uncertain. Germline loops: CDR1 KGHSH, CDR2 LQKENI. The CDR3 consists of 13 residues. Trimming pared 0 bases from V and 4 bases from J, leaving 6 bases between. Full variable domain (outside the CDR3, taken from reference TRBV18 and TRBJ1-1): NAGVMQNPRHLVRRRGQEARLRCSPMKGHSHVYWYRQLPEEGLKFMVYLQKENIIDESGMPKERFSAEFPKEGPSILRIQQVVRGDSAAYFCASSPPAITEAFFGQGTRLTVV.

V is TRBV25-1 and J is TRBJ2-3, with TRBD2 matching over 8 bases. J lost 5 bases, V lost 1 base, and 5 bases had no gene match. The CDR3 has 15 amino acids. CDR1 and CDR2 from the germline V gene are MGHDK and SYGVNS. The CDR3 coding sequence is TGTGCCAGCAGTGAATGGCAACTAGCGGTAGATACGCAGTATTTT. This translates into CASSEWQLAVDTQYF.

V usage is TRBV21-1 and J usage is TRBJ2-2; TRBD1, the table's D call, was not compared with the DNA. TRBV21-1 counts as a pseudogene. The CDR3 has 16 residues. Here the CDR3 reads CASSKGTGANTGELFF. The CDR3 DNA reads TGTGCCAGCAGCAAAGGGACAGGGGCGAACACCGGGGAGCTGTTTTTT.

The genes are TRBV19 and TRBJ2-7; 7 positions match TRBD2. The junction had 8 bases not matched to a gene; V was cut back by 6 bases and J by 0 bases. Germline CDR1 LNHDA, CDR2 SQIVND (reference sequence). The length of the CDR3 is 15 residues. CDR3 bases: TGTGCCAGTAGCCAAAGCGGGGCGAGCTCCTACGAGCAGTACTTC. Protein product: CASSQSGASSYEQYF.

The chain employs TRBV9 and TRBJ2-7, with 14 bases that match TRBD2. The V gene end was trimmed by 0 bases and the J gene end by 0 bases; junction bases not matched to a gene: 8. CDR1 SGDLS and CDR2 YYNGEE come from the germline V gene. This CDR3 has 19 amino acids. The CDR3: CASSVGLAGGPSYSYEQYF. CDR3 in DNA: TGTGCCAGCAGCGTAGGACTAGCGGGAGGGCCCAGTTACTCCTACGAGCAGTACTTC.

V is TRBV2 and J is TRBJ1-2; tentative D call: TRBD1 (6 bases). Germline values: CDR1 SNHLY, CDR2 FYNNEI. The CDR3 is 14 residues long. Trimming took 5 bases from V and 4 from J, leaving 14 bases between them. The chain's CDR3 is CASSSTGNGYGYTF. The CDR3 DNA sequence: TGTGCCAGCAGTTCCACAGGGAACGGCTATGGCTACACCTTC.

CDR3 region: CASSLVFSGGPTNIQYF. In nucleotides, the CDR3 is TGTGCCAGCAGCTTAGTTTTTTCGGGAGGGCCGACAAACATTCAGTACTTC. This sequence joins TRBV11-2 and TRBJ2-4; 8 positions match TRBD2. The CDR3 totals 17 residues. The V and J ends lost 1 base and 6 bases, in that order; junction bases with no gene match: 11. The germline CDR1 and CDR2 sequences are SGHAT and FQNNGV.

The V gene is TRBV5-1, the J gene TRBJ1-1; D remains ambiguous. Germline CDR1 SGHRS, CDR2 YFSETQ. V dropped 2 bases and J dropped 3 bases, with 14 bases sitting between them. The CDR3 extends over 15 amino acids. DNA for the CDR3: TGCGCCAGCAGCTTCCAAAACCCCGCGGACACTGAAGCTTTCTTT. Translation: CASSFQNPADTEAFF.

The rearrangement links TRBV11-2 to TRBJ1-1; D remains unclear. Germline CDR1 is SGHAT and CDR2 is FQNNGV. The CDR3 runs to 12 residues. V was clipped by 5 bases and J by 0 bases, with 4 bases between them. CDR3 sequence: CASSPLNTEAFF. Here the CDR3 DNA reads TGTGCCAGCAGCCCTTTGAACACTGAAGCTTTCTTT.

The chain is built from TRBV19 and TRBJ1-2, with TRBD1 identical over 8 bases. This CDR3 is built from 13 residues. CDR1 is LNHDA and CDR2 is SQIVND in the germline V gene (reference sequence). The V gene end was trimmed by 7 bases and the J gene end by 4 bases; junction bases not matched to a gene: 5. For the CDR3, the DNA is TGTGCCAGTATGGGACAGGCGAGCTATGGCTACACCTTC. Translating it yields CASMGQASYGYTF.

V usage is TRBV25-1 and J usage is TRBJ2-3; D possibly corresponds to TRBD2 (5 bases). V gave up 3 bases and J gave up 5 bases, with 6 bases separating them. This CDR3 region has 12 residues. Germline CDR1 and CDR2: MGHDK and SYGVNS. DNA of the CDR3: TGTGCCAGCAGTGAGGGGAGAGATACGCAGTATTTT. Translation gives CASSEGRDTQYF.

This clone was counted only a few times. The rearrangement joins TRBV20-1 to TRBJ2-7, with D unresolved. This CDR3 region has 11 residues. V shed 6 bases and J shed 5 bases, with 11 bases lying between them. Germline values: CDR1 DFQATT, CDR2 SNEGSKA (reference sequence). The CDR3 region is CSANNGNEQYF. CDR3 nucleotides: TGCAGTGCCAATAATGGCAACGAGCAGTACTTC.

The chain has TRBV7-2 and TRBJ2-1; 9 bases are shared with TRBD1. The CDR3 is 17 amino acids. Germline CDR1 is SGHTA and CDR2 is FQGNSA. V shed 5 bases and J 6 bases; nucleotides not matched to a gene: 14. Written as DNA, the CDR3 is TGTGCCAGCAGCCCTGCATTCGGGACAGGGACCCTCAATGAGCAGTTCTTC. This encodes CASSPAFGTGTLNEQFF.

This chain links TRBV21-1 with TRBJ1-1; the D segment call TRBD1 is taken from the table without a DNA check. TRBV21-1 is marked as a pseudogene. This CDR3 is built from 16 residues. The DNA of the CDR3 is TGTGCCAGCAGCAAAGTGGAAGACAGAAAGAACACTGAAGCTTTCTTT. As protein: CASSKVEDRKNTEAFF.

The genes are TRBV15 and TRBJ2-2; the match to TRBD1 covers 7 bases. The germline CDR1 and CDR2 sequences are LNHNV and YYDKDF (reference sequence). CDR3 length equals 17 residues. V lost 1 base, J lost 4 bases, and 9 bases stayed unmatched. CDR3 protein: CATSRGGQISTTGELFF. In DNA form, the CDR3 reads TGTGCCACCAGCAGAGGGGGACAGATAAGTACCACCGGGGAGCTGTTTTTT.

The chain has TRBV2 and TRBJ2-7, with D unresolved. CDR3 length: 12 amino acids. Germline-derived CDR1 and CDR2 are SNHLY and FYNNEI. V lost 3 bases to trimming and J lost 3 bases, with 6 bases between them. CDR3 bases: TGTGCCAGCAGTGACTCCCTCTACGAGCAGTACTTC. It yields the protein CASSDSLYEQYF.